These 24 T cell receptor beta chains share one sample of origin, sequenced in a study of response to subunit inactivated influenza vaccine. MiXCR, applied by TCRdb to the RT-PCR reads, yields one record per CDR3 protein. The data hold 860,000 or so distinct CDR3 sequences, with approximately 21% observed a single time. The source material was PBMCs from blood, sampled about 5 days after vaccination. All receptors come from a man aged 45-60 years who received an inactivated influenza vaccine.

V usage is TRBV12-3 or TRBV12-4 and J usage is TRBJ1-2; D is uncertain. CDR3 length: 14 amino acids. The germline V and J ends were trimmed by 5 bases and 5 bases, with 15 bases remaining between them. The CDR3 nucleotides are TGTGCCAGCAGTAGAGAGCGGACCGATTATGGCTACACCTTC. Protein: CASSRERTDYGYTF.

The chain joins TRBV29-1 to TRBJ2-5; D not certain. V lost 0 bases and J 5 bases, leaving 10 bases between the germline ends. CDR1 and CDR2 (germline): SQVTM, ANQGSEA. This CDR3 comprises 13 residues. CDR3 bases: TGCAGCGTTGAAGAGACCTTAGGGGAGACCCAGTACTTC. As protein: CSVEETLGETQYF.

This clonotype was recorded a few times. CDR3 nucleotides: TGTGCCAGCAGCGGAGAATCCGGCGAGCAGTACTTC. Translated, it gives CASSGESGEQYF. The chain is built from TRBV9 and TRBJ2-7, with unresolved D. Germline V CDR1 and CDR2: SGDLS, YYNGEE. The CDR3 is 12 residues long. The V end was cut by 3 bases, the J end by 6 bases, with 10 bases between.

There are many counts of this clonotype. V is TRBV6-5 and J is TRBJ2-3; 8 bases match TRBD2. V shed 2 bases, J shed 3 bases, and the junction held 4 bases outside the gene matches. The CDR3 consists of 15 residues. The germline V gene encodes CDR1 MNHEY and CDR2 SVGAGI. CDR3 DNA: TGTGCCAGCAGTTACAGAGTAGCGGGAACAGATACGCAGTATTTT. It yields the protein CASSYRVAGTDTQYF.

This clonotype has more than one count but fewer than ten. This rearrangement joins TRBV20-1 to TRBJ1-5; no definite D call. Trimming took 4 bases from V and 0 from J, leaving 10 bases between them. Germline-derived CDR1 and CDR2 are DFQATT and SNEGSKA (reference sequence). The CDR3 covers 14 residues. The DNA of the CDR3 is TGCAGTGCTAAGACCAGCAATAGCAATCAGCCCCAGCATTTT. It encodes CSAKTSNSNQPQHF.

The chain has TRBV7-2 and TRBJ1-1; D may be TRBD1 (6 bases). CDR1 is SGHTA and CDR2 is FQGNSA in the germline V gene. V was clipped by 3 bases and J by 4 bases, with 12 bases between them. The CDR3 has 14 residues. CDR3 protein: CASSFPDRTTEAFF. The CDR3 DNA reads as TGTGCCAGCAGCTTCCCCGACAGGACCACTGAAGCTTTCTTT.

There are a few counts of this clonotype. The chain carries TRBV5-6 and TRBJ2-7, with 13 bases matching TRBD2. Per the germline V gene, CDR1 is SGHDT and CDR2 is YYEEEE. V lost 3 bases to trimming and J lost 3 bases; unmatched junction nucleotides: 18. CDR3 size: 20 residues. The CDR3 bases are TGTGCCAGCAGCTCGCCGCGGCCGGGACTAGCGGGACTCCTTAACTACGAGCAGTACTTC. As protein: CASSSPRPGLAGLLNYEQYF.

This clonotype was seen a handful of times. This chain connects TRBV9 to TRBJ2-7; 7 nucleotides agree with TRBD2. CDR3 length: 14 residues. V lost 2 bases and J lost 4; bases outside the gene matches: 6. Germline CDR1 and CDR2: SGDLS and YYNGEE. As DNA, the CDR3 is TGTGCCAGCAGCGTTGGGGGGGACCTATACGAGCAGTACTTC. It encodes CASSVGGDLYEQYF.

The chain joins TRBV20-1 to TRBJ2-3; perhaps TRBD2 as D (6 bases). The germline CDR1 and CDR2 sequences are DFQATT and SNEGSKA (reference sequence). Trimming pared 6 bases from V and 2 bases from J, leaving 24 bases between. The CDR3 totals 17 residues. The CDR3 nucleotides are TGCAGTGCGGACGGCCGACTAGTGGGGCCCGACACAGATACGCAGTATTTT. Translation gives CSADGRLVGPDTDTQYF.

Turning to this clonotype: At one end, the junction sequence differs from germline, possibly due to a read error. The V gene is TRBV25-1, the J gene TRBJ2-7, with 8 bases fitting TRBD1. Germline loops: CDR1 MGHDK, CDR2 SYGVNS. This CDR3 spans 12 amino acids. The DNA for the CDR3 is TGTGCCAGCAGTGAATCCCCGGGACAGGTGGACTTC. Its translation: CASSESPGQVDF.

The chain links TRBV28 to TRBJ2-3, with D unclear. V lost 6 bases, J lost 6 bases, and 10 bases lay in between. The CDR3 sequence is 12 residues long. Germline CDR1 reads MDHEN; CDR2 reads SYDVKM. The CDR3 nucleotides are TGTGCCAGCAGCAATCCGTTGGATACGCAGTATTTT. This translates into CASSNPLDTQYF.

In this sample, this clonotype turned up a few times. The J gene is TRBJ2-1, the V gene TRBV15; the match to TRBD2 covers 8 bases. The CDR3 is made up of 16 amino acids. The germline V gene encodes CDR1 LNHNV and CDR2 YYDKDF (reference sequence). The junction had 14 bases not matched to a gene; V was cut back by 5 bases and J by 8 bases. The DNA of the CDR3 is TGTGCCACCAGCCCTCAATCCGGGACTAGTCACCATGAGCAGTTCTTC. Translation gives CATSPQSGTSHHEQFF.

This clonotype has a count of ten or more. This chain connects TRBV20-1 to TRBJ1-1; TRBD1 matches at 8 bases. This CDR3 has 14 amino acids. Germline V gives CDR1 DFQATT, CDR2 SNEGSKA (reference sequence). Germline trimming cut 4 bases from V and 6 bases from J; bases unmatched to any gene: 10. The CDR3 is CSANYGQGLPEAFF. CDR3 bases: TGCAGTGCTAATTATGGACAGGGCTTACCTGAAGCTTTCTTT.

As DNA, the CDR3 is TGTGCCAGCTCACCACCTATAGCGGGTCCGACTAGCTCCTACAATGAGCAGTTCTTC. This encodes CASSPPIAGPTSSYNEQFF. The chain links TRBV18 to TRBJ2-1, with 7 bases fitting TRBD2. V trimming: 0 bases; J trimming: 0 bases; junction bases outside the gene matches: 11. The CDR3 totals 19 residues. Germline values: CDR1 KGHSH, CDR2 LQKENI.

The rearrangement uses TRBV5-1 and TRBJ2-3, with 9 bases that match TRBD2. CDR1 is SGHRS and CDR2 is YFSETQ in the germline V gene. The CDR3 is 17 amino acids. V was clipped by 3 bases and J by 6 bases; unmatched bases: 14. The CDR3 reads CASSSGLAVIRGDTQYF. The CDR3 DNA follows: TGCGCCAGCAGCTCGGGACTAGCTGTGATAAGAGGGGATACGCAGTATTTT.

The gene calls are TRBV20-1 and TRBJ2-4; D is tentatively TRBD1 or TRBD2 (5 bases each). V gave up 2 bases and J gave up 0 bases, with 14 bases separating them. Per germline, CDR1 DFQATT and CDR2 SNEGSKA (reference sequence). The CDR3 spans 16 residues. In nucleotides, the CDR3 is TGCAGTGCTAGAAATCTGGGGGAGCTAGCCAAAAACATTCAGTACTTC. Translation: CSARNLGELAKNIQYF.

This rearrangement joins TRBV9 to TRBJ2-7; 13 nucleotides match TRBD2. This CDR3 spans 16 amino acids. Losses at the gene ends were 3 bases for V and 3 bases for J; bases not matched to a gene: 6. Germline loops: CDR1 SGDLS, CDR2 YYNGEE. The CDR3 loop reads CASSARLAGGRYEQYF. CDR3 sequence (DNA): TGTGCCAGCAGCGCCAGACTAGCGGGAGGCCGCTACGAGCAGTACTTC.

The chain uses TRBV30 and TRBJ2-3; D remains unclear. The CDR3 length is 14 residues. The V and J ends lost 4 bases and 0 bases respectively, with 11 bases between them. Germline V gene sequence: CDR1 GTSNPN, CDR2 SVGIG (reference sequence). The CDR3 DNA reads TGTGCCTGGAAGAGCCTAACTAGCACAGATACGCAGTATTTT. Its protein is CAWKSLTSTDTQYF.

This clonotype has a handful of counts. The J gene is TRBJ2-5, the V gene TRBV29-1; 7 bases are a match to TRBD2. Germline values: CDR1 SQVTM, CDR2 ANQGSEA. This CDR3 comprises 13 residues. Trimming cost V 0 bases and J 3 bases; bases outside gene matches: 1. This chain's CDR3 is CSVEEGGEETQYF. CDR3 sequence (DNA): TGCAGCGTTGAAGAGGGGGGGGAAGAGACCCAGTACTTC.

The chain couples TRBV4-2 to TRBJ1-2; unclear D gene. V dropped 0 bases and J dropped 3 bases, with 11 bases sitting between them. Germline values: CDR1 LGHNA, CDR2 YNFKEQ. This CDR3 contains 15 residues. CDR3 nucleotide sequence: TGTGCCAGCAGCCAAGACGTCTGGGGAGACTATGGCTACACCTTC. Residues: CASSQDVWGDYGYTF.

The sample holds a few counts of this clonotype. This chain uses TRBV5-1 with TRBJ2-7, with D possibly matching TRBD2 (6 bases). Trimming took 4 bases from V and 2 from J, leaving 25 bases between them. The CDR3 loop spans 18 amino acids. In germline, CDR1 is SGHRS, CDR2 YFSETQ. The CDR3 spells CASSPTAAGTPRTYEQYF. For the CDR3, the DNA is TGCGCCAGCAGCCCTACGGCCGCCGGGACTCCACGCACCTACGAGCAGTACTTC.

The chain combines TRBV10-3 with TRBJ2-6; D tentatively reads TRBD1 or TRBD2 (6 bases each). The CDR3 extends over 16 amino acids. The ends were cut back, 4 bases at V and 4 bases at J, with 14 bases in the middle. Germline loops: CDR1 ENHRY, CDR2 SYGVKD. Written as DNA, the CDR3 is TGTGCCATCAGTGGAGGAGGGGGTTCGGGGGCCAACGTCCTGACTTTC. This translates into CAISGGGGSGANVLTF.

The V gene is TRBV5-4, the J gene TRBJ2-5; D not certain. Germline lookup yields CDR1 SGHNT and CDR2 YYREEE (reference sequence). Trimming took off 0 bases at V and 3 bases at J, with 9 bases between the two ends. This CDR3 contains 14 residues. The CDR3 DNA sequence: TGTGCCAGCAGCTTGGTGGCTAGGGAAGAGACCCAGTACTTC. This sequence encodes CASSLVAREETQYF.

This clonotype was observed a few times. This chain connects TRBV28 to TRBJ2-3; D unresolved. The V gene's germline CDR1 is MDHEN and CDR2 SYDVKM. With 7 bases removed from V and 6 bases from J, the gap between germline ends came to 14 bases. The CDR3 contains 13 residues. In nucleotides, the CDR3 is TGTGCCAGCACAGGCCCTCGACACGATACGCAGTATTTT. Its protein is CASTGPRHDTQYF.